The rows below give T cell receptor beta chains drawn from one sample of a study of blood T cells in healthy people across ages. Using its own MiXCR run on the 5' RACE reads, TCRdb lists one record per CDR3 protein. The sample records 540,000 or so distinct CDR3 sequences, approximately 27% being singletons. The sequencing sample was made of blood. The origin of the receptors is a woman in her seventies in good health. Each CDR3 is given with its conserved first and last residue. A D gene is named only where the DNA matches it firmly. Clone size is stated in some rows and not others, as once, few, many or a class when expanded.

j_gene,len,abundance,v_gene,d_gene,CDR3nt,CDR3aa
TRBJ2-3,17,few,TRBV5-1,TRBD2,TGCGCCAGCAGCTTGGCTAGCGGGGGGGCCAACACAGATACGCAGTATTTT,CASSLASGGANTDTQYF
TRBJ2-5,15,-,TRBV19,TRBD1,TGTGCCAGTAGTATGACAGGGGAATTAGCAGAGACCCAGTACTTC,CASSMTGELAETQYF
TRBJ1-2,15,-,TRBV19,-,TGTGCCAGTAGTATCCCGGGACGGTCCATCTATGGCTACACCTTC,CASSIPGRSIYGYTF
TRBJ2-5,13,-,TRBV29-1,-,TGCACCGTTGATTTTTCCCCAGGGGAAACCCAGTACTTC,CTVDFSPGETQYF
TRBJ1-2,14,-,TRBV4-1,-,TGCGCCAGCAGCCAGGGACCAGACATTTATGGCTACACCTTC,CASSQGPDIYGYTF
TRBJ1-1,15,few,TRBV7-3,-,TGTGCCAGCAGCTTATTGGGGAATATGAACACTGAAGCTTTCTTT,CASSLLGNMNTEAFF
TRBJ2-3,16,few,TRBV6-4,TRBD2,TGTGCCAGCAGTGACGGGGACTACGTCGAGGCAGATACGCAGTATTTT,CASSDGDYVEADTQYF
TRBJ2-3,15,few,TRBV6-6,TRBD2,TGTGCCAGCAGAGACCTAGCGGGGGGAACAGATACGCAGTATTTT,CASRDLAGGTDTQYF
TRBJ1-1,16,-,TRBV25-1,TRBD1,TGTGCCAGCAGCTCTCCAGGGACAGGGCTGAACACTGAAGCTTTCTTT,CASSSPGTGLNTEAFF
TRBJ2-3,16,few,TRBV13,TRBD2,TGTGCCAGCAGTCGAAGACTAGCGGGGGCTTCAGATACGCAGTATTTT,CASSRRLAGASDTQYF
TRBJ2-1,14,few,TRBV14,-,TGTGCCAGCAGCCAAGGGACAGCGGGTCGTGAGCAGTTCTTC,CASSQGTAGREQFF
TRBJ2-3,16,once,TRBV7-9,TRBD1,TGTGCCAGCAGCTCACAAGGACAGGGGCCCACAGATACGCAGTATTTT,CASSSQGQGPTDTQYF
TRBJ1-2,13,-,TRBV12-3/TRBV12-4,-,TGTGCCAGCAGTTTTGCTGGGACAAGGGATGTAGCCTTC,CASSFAGTRDVAF
TRBJ1-1,13,-,TRBV21-1,-,TGTGTCAGCAGGAGGATCTGGGGCACTGAAGCTTTCTTT,CVSRRIWGTEAFF
TRBJ1-2,15,-,TRBV6-1,TRBD1,TGTGCCAGCAGTCTCCAGACAGGGGAGAGCTATGGCTACACCTTC,CASSLQTGESYGYTF
TRBJ1-1,13,few,TRBV24-1,-,TGTGCCACCAGAGACAGAATGAACACTGAAGCTTTCTTT,CATRDRMNTEAFF
TRBJ2-5,15,few,TRBV12-3/TRBV12-4,-,TGTGCCAGCAGTGACGGGACATTCGACGGAGAGACCCAGTACTTC,CASSDGTFDGETQYF
TRBJ1-2,15,few,TRBV10-3,-,TGTGCCATCAGTGAAGCAGAGACAGGACTCTATGGCTACACCTTC,CAISEAETGLYGYTF
TRBJ2-4,13,-,TRBV12-5,-,TGTGCTAGTGGTTGGGACTCGGGGGACATTCAGTACTTC,CASGWDSGDIQYF
TRBJ2-7,13,few,TRBV27,-,TGTGCCAGCAGGGATACAGGGTTCTACGAGCAGTACTTC,CASRDTGFYEQYF
TRBJ1-2,14,-,TRBV5-6,-,TGTGCCAGCAGCTTGGACAGGTACAACTATGGCTACACCTTC,CASSLDRYNYGYTF
TRBJ1-4,13,few,TRBV12-3/TRBV12-4,-,TGTGCCAGCAGTTTGAACATCGGTGAAAAACTGTTTTTT,CASSLNIGEKLFF
TRBJ1-2,14,few,TRBV12-3/TRBV12-4,TRBD1,TGTGCCAGCAGCTGGACAGGGATTGTTTATGGCTACACCTTC,CASSWTGIVYGYTF
TRBJ2-2,16,-,TRBV12-3/TRBV12-4,-,TGTGCCAGCAGTTTAGGGCAGGTCTCGAACACCGGGGAGCTGTTTTTT,CASSLGQVSNTGELFF
TRBJ2-5,12,-,TRBV20-1,-,TGCAGTGCTAGACCGGGGACCCAACGGATGTACTTC,CSARPGTQRMYF
TRBJ1-1,15,few,TRBV5-1,-,TGCGCCAGCAGCCTGGCCGGGGCCACGAACACTGAAGCTTTCTTT,CASSLAGATNTEAFF
TRBJ2-5,15,-,TRBV7-6,-,TGTGCCAGCAGTTCGTCGGGGGGCTTCGGAGAGACCCAGTACTTC,CASSSSGGFGETQYF
TRBJ2-1,15,-,TRBV5-1,-,TGCGCCAGCGACGTTGGGGACGGAACCTACAATGAGCAGTTCTTC,CASDVGDGTYNEQFF
TRBJ1-1,14,few,TRBV7-9,TRBD1,TGTGCCAGCAGCGCAACAGGGGGTCGGACTGAAGCTTTCTTT,CASSATGGRTEAFF
TRBJ2-7,14,few,TRBV5-1,-,TGCGCCAGCAGCCCGGCCTTAACGAGCTACGAGCAGTACTTC,CASSPALTSYEQYF
TRBJ2-7,15,-,TRBV5-1,TRBD1,TGCGCCAGCAGCTTGGCCGGGACAGGTGAGGGAGAGCAGTACTTC,CASSLAGTGEGEQYF
TRBJ1-6,13,-,TRBV7-9,-,TGTGCCAGCAGCTACCGACCTTATTCACCCCTCCACTTT,CASSYRPYSPLHF
TRBJ2-1,16,few,TRBV15,TRBD2,TGTGCCACCAGCAGCGGACTAGCGGCGTACTACAATGAGCAGTTCTTC,CATSSGLAAYYNEQFF
TRBJ2-7,14,few,TRBV3-1,-,TGTGCCAGCAGCCTTCCGGGGGAAAGAAACGAGCAGTACTTC,CASSLPGERNEQYF
TRBJ1-5,16,few,TRBV28,-,TGTGCCAGCAGTCGGCCCCCAGGGGAAGGCAGTCAGCCCCAGCATTTT,CASSRPPGEGSQPQHF